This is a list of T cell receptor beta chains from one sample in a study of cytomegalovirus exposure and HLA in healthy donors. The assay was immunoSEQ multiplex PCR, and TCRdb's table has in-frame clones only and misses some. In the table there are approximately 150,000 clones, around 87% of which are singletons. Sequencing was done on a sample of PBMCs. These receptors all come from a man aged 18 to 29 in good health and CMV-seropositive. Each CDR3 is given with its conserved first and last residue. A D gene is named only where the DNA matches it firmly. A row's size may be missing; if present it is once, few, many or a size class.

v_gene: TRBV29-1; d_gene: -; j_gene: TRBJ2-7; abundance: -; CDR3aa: CSANMPGTAGREQYF; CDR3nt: TGCAGCGCCAATATGCCTGGGACTGCAGGACGGGAGCAGTACTTC
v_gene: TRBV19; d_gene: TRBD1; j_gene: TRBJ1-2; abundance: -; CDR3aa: CASSRDRGHYGYTF; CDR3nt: TGTGCCAGTAGCCGGGACAGGGGGCACTATGGCTACACCTTC
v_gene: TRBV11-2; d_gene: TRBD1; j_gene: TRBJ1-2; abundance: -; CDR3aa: CASSNLGQDVYGYTF; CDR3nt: TGTGCCAGCAGCAATTTAGGACAGGATGTCTATGGCTACACCTTC
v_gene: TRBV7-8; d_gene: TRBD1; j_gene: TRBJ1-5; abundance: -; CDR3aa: CASSQRQGLNQPQHF; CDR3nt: TGTGCCAGCAGTCAAAGACAGGGCCTCAATCAGCCCCAGCATTTT
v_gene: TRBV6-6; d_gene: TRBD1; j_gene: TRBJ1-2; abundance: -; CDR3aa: CASEQTGVGGYTF; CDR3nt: TGTGCCAGCGAGCAAACAGGGGTTGGCGGCTACACCTTC
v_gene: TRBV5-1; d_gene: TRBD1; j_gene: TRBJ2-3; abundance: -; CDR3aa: CASGPGQGAFTDTQYF; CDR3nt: TGCGCCAGCGGTCCGGGACAGGGAGCTTTCACAGATACGCAGTATTTT
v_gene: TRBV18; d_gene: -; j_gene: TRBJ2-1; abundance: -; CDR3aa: CASSPLTVSNEQFF; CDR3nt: TGTGCCAGCTCACCGCTGACAGTCAGCAATGAGCAGTTCTTC
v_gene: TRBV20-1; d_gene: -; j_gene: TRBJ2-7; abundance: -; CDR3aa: CSARDQFEQYF; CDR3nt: TGCAGTGCTAGAGATCAATTTGAGCAGTACTTC
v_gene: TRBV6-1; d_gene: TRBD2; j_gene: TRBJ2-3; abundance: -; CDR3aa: CASSEREREWTDTQYF; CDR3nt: TGTGCCAGCAGTGAAAGGGAGCGGGAGTGGACAGATACGCAGTATTTT
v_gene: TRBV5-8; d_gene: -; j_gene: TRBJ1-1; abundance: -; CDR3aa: CASSLDEGTEAFF; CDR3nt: TGTGCCAGCAGCTTGGATGAGGGCACTGAAGCTTTCTTT
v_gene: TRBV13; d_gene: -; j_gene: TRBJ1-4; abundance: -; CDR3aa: CASSLRALNEKLFF; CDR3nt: TGTGCCAGCAGCCTCAGGGCTCTTAATGAAAAACTGTTTTTT
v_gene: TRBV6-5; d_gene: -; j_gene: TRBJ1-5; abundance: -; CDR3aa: CASSSNGEGNQPQHF; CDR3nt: TGTGCCAGCAGTTCCAACGGGGAGGGCAATCAGCCCCAGCATTTT
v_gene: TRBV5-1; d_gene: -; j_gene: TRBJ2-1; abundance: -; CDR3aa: CASSFGQSIDEQFF; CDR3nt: TGCGCCAGCAGCTTTGGACAGAGTATCGATGAGCAGTTCTTC
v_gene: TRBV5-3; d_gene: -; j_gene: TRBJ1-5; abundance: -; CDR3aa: CARSLGAGRGEYSNQPQHF; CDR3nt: TGTGCCAGAAGCTTGGGGGCCGGGAGGGGCGAATATAGCAATCAGCCCCAGCATTTT
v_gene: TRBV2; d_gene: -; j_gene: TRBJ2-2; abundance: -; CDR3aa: CASSPQGGTGELFF; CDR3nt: TGTGCCAGCAGTCCCCAGGGGGGCACCGGGGAGCTGTTTTTT
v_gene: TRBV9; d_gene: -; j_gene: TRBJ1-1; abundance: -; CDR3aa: CASSVGEVSAEAFF; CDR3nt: TGTGCCAGCAGCGTAGGTGAGGTGAGCGCTGAAGCTTTCTTT
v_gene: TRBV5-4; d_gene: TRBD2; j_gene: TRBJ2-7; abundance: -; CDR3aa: CASSLATSGRSYEQYF; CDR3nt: TGTGCCAGCAGCTTGGCGACTAGCGGGAGATCGTACGAGCAGTACTTC
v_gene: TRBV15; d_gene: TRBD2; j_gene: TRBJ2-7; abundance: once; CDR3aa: CATSRDHGRGGREQYF; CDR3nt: TGTGCCACCAGCAGAGATCACGGTCGGGGGGGTCGCGAGCAGTACTTC
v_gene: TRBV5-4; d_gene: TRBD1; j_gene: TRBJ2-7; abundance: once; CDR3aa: CASSLAGTGGEQYF; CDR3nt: TGTGCCAGCAGCTTGGCGGGGACAGGGGGCGAGCAGTACTTC
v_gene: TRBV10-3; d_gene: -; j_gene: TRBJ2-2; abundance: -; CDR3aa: CAISELEVGELFF; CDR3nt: TGTGCCATCAGTGAGTTGGAGGTCGGGGAGCTGTTTTTT
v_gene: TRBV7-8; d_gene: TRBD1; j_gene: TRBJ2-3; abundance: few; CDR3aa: CASSKGQLLLTDTQYF; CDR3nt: TGTGCCAGCAGTAAGGGACAGCTACTACTCACAGATACGCAGTATTTT
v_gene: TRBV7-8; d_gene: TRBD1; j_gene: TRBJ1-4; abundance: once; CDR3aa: CASSKGQAQGEKLFF; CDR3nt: TGTGCCAGCAGCAAAGGACAGGCCCAGGGGGAAAAACTGTTTTTT
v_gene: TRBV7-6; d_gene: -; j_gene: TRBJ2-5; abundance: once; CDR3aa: CASSFRTAAQETQYF; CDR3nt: TGTGCCAGCAGCTTTAGGACAGCCGCCCAAGAGACCCAGTACTTC
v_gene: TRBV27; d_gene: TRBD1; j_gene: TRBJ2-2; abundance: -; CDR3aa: CASSYGTGFTGELFF; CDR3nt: TGTGCCAGCAGTTACGGGACAGGATTCACCGGGGAGCTGTTTTTT
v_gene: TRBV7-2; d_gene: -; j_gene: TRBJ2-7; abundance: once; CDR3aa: CASSLGRYEQYF; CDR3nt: TGTGCCAGCAGCTTAGGTCGGTACGAGCAGTACTTC
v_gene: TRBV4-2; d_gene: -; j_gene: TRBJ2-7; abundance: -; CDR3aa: CASSPLGGSYEQYF; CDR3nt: TGTGCCAGCAGCCCACTGGGGGGCTCCTACGAGCAGTACTTC
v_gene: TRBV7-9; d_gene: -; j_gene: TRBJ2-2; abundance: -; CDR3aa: CASRPRGRVTAGELFF; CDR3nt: TGTGCCAGCAGACCCCGAGGCAGAGTAACGGCCGGGGAGCTGTTTTTT
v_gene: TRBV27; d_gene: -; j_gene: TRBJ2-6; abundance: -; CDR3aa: CASSHRDRRSGANVLTF; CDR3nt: TGTGCCAGCAGTCACCGGGATAGGCGCTCTGGGGCCAACGTCCTGACTTTC
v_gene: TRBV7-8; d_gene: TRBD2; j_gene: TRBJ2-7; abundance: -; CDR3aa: CASSPGLAGAPPSSYEQYF; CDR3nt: TGTGCCAGCAGCCCCGGACTAGCGGGAGCCCCGCCATCCTCCTACGAGCAGTACTTC
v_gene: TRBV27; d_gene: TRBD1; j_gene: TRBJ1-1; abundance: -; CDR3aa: CASSPLGQGNTEAFF; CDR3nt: TGTGCCAGCAGTCCCCTGGGACAGGGGAACACTGAAGCTTTCTTT
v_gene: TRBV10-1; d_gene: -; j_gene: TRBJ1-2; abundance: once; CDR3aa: CASSRRGEGTLNYGYTF; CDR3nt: TGCGCCAGCAGTAGAAGAGGAGAGGGGACACTTAACTATGGCTACACCTTC
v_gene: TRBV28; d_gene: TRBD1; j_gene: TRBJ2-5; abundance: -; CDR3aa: CASSRTGFETQYF; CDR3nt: TGTGCCAGCAGTAGGACAGGGTTTGAGACCCAGTACTTC
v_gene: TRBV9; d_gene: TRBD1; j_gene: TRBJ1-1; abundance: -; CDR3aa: CASSVGTGGTSNTEAFF; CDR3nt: TGTGCCAGCAGCGTAGGGACAGGGGGGACCTCTAACACTGAAGCTTTCTTT
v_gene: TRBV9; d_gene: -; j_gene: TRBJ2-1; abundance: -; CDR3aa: CASSDTLGGDRVDEQFF; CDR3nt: TGTGCCAGCAGCGATACCCTAGGGGGAGATCGGGTCGATGAGCAGTTCTTC
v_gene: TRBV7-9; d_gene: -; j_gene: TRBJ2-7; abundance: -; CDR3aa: CASLDTYEQYF; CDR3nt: TGTGCCAGCCTGGACACCTACGAGCAGTACTTC
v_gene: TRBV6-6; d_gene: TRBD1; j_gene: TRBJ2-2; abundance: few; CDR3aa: CASSQTGAGELFF; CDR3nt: TGTGCCAGCAGTCAGACAGGGGCCGGGGAGCTGTTTTTT
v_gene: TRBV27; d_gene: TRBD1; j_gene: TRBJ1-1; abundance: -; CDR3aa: CASSSRQGAGVGTEAFF; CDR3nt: TGTGCCAGCAGTTCCAGACAGGGAGCGGGGGTCGGCACTGAAGCTTTCTTT
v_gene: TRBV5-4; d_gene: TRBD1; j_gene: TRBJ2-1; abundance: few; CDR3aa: CASRERTGSDEQFF; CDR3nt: TGTGCCAGCAGGGAGAGGACAGGGTCGGATGAGCAGTTCTTC
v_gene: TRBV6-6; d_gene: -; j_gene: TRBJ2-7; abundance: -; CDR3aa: CASSYSGGSYEQYF; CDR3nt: TGTGCCAGCAGTTACTCTGGGGGGAGCTACGAGCAGTACTTC
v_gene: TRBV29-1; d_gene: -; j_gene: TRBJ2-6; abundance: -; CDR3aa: CSVSTGANVLTF; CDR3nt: TGCAGCGTTTCCACTGGGGCCAACGTCCTGACTTTC
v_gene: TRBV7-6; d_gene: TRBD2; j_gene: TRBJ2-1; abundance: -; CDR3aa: CASSSSTSYAYNEQFF; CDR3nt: TGTGCCAGCAGCTCGTCGACTAGCTATGCCTACAATGAGCAGTTCTTC
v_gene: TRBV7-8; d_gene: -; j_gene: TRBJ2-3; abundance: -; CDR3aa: CASSFGSLRGTDTQYF; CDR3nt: TGTGCCAGCAGCTTCGGGAGTCTCCGAGGTACGGATACGCAGTATTTT
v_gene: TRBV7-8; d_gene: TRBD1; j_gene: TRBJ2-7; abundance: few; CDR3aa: CASSPSGTGVYEQYF; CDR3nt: TGTGCCAGCAGCCCCAGCGGGACAGGGGTGTACGAGCAGTACTTC
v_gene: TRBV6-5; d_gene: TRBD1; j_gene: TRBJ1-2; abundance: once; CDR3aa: CASSYSTGNGYTF; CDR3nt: TGTGCCAGCAGTTACTCGACAGGGAATGGCTACACCTTC
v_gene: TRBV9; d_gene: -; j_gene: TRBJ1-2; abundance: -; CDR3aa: CASSVDSEPDGYTF; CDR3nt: TGTGCCAGCAGCGTAGATTCAGAACCCGATGGCTACACCTTC
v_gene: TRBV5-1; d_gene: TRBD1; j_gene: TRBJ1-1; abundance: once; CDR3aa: CASSSGTGGAEAFF; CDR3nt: TGCGCCAGCAGCTCCGGGACAGGGGGCGCAGAAGCTTTCTTT
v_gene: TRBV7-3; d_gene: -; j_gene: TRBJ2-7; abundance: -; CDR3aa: CASSLGGSDEQYF; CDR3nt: TGTGCCAGCAGCTTAGGGGGGAGCGACGAGCAGTACTTC
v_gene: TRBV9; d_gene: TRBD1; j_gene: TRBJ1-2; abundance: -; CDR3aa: CASSVGGQGLHGYTF; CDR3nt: TGTGCCAGCAGCGTAGGGGGACAGGGGTTACATGGCTACACCTTC
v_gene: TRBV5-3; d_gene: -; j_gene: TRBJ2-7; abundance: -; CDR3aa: CASSLRGTDYEQYF; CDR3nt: TGTGCCAGCAGCTTGCGCGGGACTGACTACGAGCAGTACTTC
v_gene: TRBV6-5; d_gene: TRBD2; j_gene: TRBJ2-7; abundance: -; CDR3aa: CASRRGTSGIYEQYF; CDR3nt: TGTGCCAGCAGGCGCGGGACTAGCGGCATCTACGAGCAGTACTTC
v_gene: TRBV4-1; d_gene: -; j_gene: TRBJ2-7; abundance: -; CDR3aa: CASSQPRGPSFYEQYF; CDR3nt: TGCGCCAGCAGCCAACCCAGGGGCCCTTCCTTCTACGAGCAGTACTTC
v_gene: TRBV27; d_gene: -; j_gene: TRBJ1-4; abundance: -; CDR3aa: CANDSTERGINEKLFF; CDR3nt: TGTGCCAACGACTCAACTGAACGGGGAATTAATGAAAAACTGTTTTTT
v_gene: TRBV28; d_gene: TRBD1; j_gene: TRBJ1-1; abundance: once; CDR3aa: CASSFIAGTGNTEAFF; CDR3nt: TGTGCCAGCAGTTTCATAGCCGGGACAGGGAACACTGAAGCTTTCTTT
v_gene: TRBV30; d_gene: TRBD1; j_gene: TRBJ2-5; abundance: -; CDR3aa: CAWSLSQGVRETQYF; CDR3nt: TGTGCCTGGAGTTTGTCCCAGGGGGTCAGGGAGACCCAGTACTTC
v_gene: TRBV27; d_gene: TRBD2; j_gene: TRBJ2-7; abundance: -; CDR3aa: CASTSGGPFYEQYF; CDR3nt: TGTGCCAGTACTAGCGGGGGGCCTTTTTACGAGCAGTACTTC
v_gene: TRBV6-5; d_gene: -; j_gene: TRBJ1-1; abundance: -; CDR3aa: CASSYSEGLDRAFF; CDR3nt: TGTGCCAGCAGTTACTCGGAGGGCTTGGATAGGGCTTTCTTT
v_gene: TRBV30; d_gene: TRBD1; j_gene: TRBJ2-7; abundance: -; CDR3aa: CAWSHGQGTYEQYF; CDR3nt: TGTGCCTGGAGTCACGGACAGGGGACGTACGAGCAGTACTTC
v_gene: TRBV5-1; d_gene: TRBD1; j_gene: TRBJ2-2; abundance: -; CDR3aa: CASSSRGGQGVTGELFF; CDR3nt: TGCGCCAGCAGCTCCCGGGGGGGACAGGGGGTCACCGGGGAGCTGTTTTTT
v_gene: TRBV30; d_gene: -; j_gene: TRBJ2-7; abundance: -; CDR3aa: CAWSQAGAIYEQYF; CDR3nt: TGTGCCTGGAGTCAGGCAGGCGCCATCTACGAGCAGTACTTC
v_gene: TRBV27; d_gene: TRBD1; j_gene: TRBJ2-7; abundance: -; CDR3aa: CASSLLGTGSSYEQYF; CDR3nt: TGTGCCAGCAGTTTACTGGGGACAGGGAGCTCCTACGAGCAGTACTTC